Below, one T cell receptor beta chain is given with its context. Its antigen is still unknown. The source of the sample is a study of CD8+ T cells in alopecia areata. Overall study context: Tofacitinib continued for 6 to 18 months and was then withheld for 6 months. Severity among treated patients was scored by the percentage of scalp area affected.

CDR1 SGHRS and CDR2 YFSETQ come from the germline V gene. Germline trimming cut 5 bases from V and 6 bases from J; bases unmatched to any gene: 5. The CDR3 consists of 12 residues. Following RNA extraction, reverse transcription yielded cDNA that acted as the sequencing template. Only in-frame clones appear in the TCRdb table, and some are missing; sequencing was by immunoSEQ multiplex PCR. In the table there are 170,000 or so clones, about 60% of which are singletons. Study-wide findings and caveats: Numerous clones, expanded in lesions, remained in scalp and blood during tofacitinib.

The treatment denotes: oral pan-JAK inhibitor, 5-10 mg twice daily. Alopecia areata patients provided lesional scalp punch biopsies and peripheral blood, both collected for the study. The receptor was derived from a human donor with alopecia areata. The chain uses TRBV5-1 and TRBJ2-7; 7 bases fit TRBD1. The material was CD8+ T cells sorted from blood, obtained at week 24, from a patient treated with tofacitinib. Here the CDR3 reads CASSSTGSEQYF. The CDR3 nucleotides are TGCGCCAGCAGTTCGACAGGGAGCGAGCAGTACTTC. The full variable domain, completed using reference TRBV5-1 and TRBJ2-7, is KAGVTQTPRYLIKTRGQQVTLSCSPISGHRSVSWYQQTPGQGLQFLFEYFSETQRNKGNFPGRFSGRQFSNSRSEMNVSTLELGDSALYLCASSSTGSEQYFGPGTRLTVT.